This T cell receptor beta chain was observed in a study of blood T cells in healthy people across ages. Study results and caveats: Higher diversity and more naive CD4+ cells were features of long-lived donors, compared to aged donors. Researchers deemed the diversity estimates from one million T cells underestimates.

Of note for this clonotype: The antigen is not known.

Sample-barcoded 5' priming and a J-beta primer mix drove a second PCR of about 6 to 12 cycles. Researchers report that each sample yielded at least 3 million CDR3-containing paired-end reads. TCRdb re-called the 5' RACE reads with MiXCR, one entry per CDR3 protein. The sample has about 830,000 distinct CDR3 sequences, 62% seen once; the top ten hold around a quarter. This CDR3 contains 14 residues. Germline V gives CDR1 LNHNV, CDR2 YYDKDF (reference sequence). V was clipped by 5 bases and J by 11 bases; unmatched bases: 13. The chain recombines TRBV15 with TRBJ2-5; TRBD1 matches at 8 bases. What was sequenced was blood. This sequence was found in a man aged 30 to 39 in good health. CDR3 amino acids: CATSAWTGRGEQYF. CDR3 in DNA: TGTGCCACCAGCGCCTGGACAGGGCGAGGAGAGCAGTACTTC.